This is a list of T cell receptor beta chains from one sample in a study of molecular identifiers for immune sequencing clone quantification. TCRdb processed the PCR reads anew with MiXCR; each CDR3 protein has one entry. Here the sample spans approximately 680,000 distinct CDR3 sequences, 25% being singletons. Material: naive CD8+ T cells from blood, with Jurkat cell RNA spiked in. Source of these receptors: a human donor in good health. Some libraries in this study had Jurkat cell RNA spiked in. Each CDR3 is given with its conserved first and last residue.

j_call v_call cdr3_aa
TRBJ2-7 TRBV27 CASSPGTGYEQHF
TRBJ2-5 TRBV9 CASSVGQLGGSGETQYF
TRBJ1-3 TRBV7-9 CAGSPLRDPRRNTIYF
TRBJ2-1 TRBV4-3 CASSQDRLGQPEQFF
TRBJ2-5 TRBV23-1 CASATLLRTQYF
TRBJ1-1 TRBV27 CASRPPPGTGDEAFF
TRBJ1-1 TRBV7-8 CASIRGTEAFF
TRBJ2-7 TRBV5-1 CASSPTMGYEQYF
TRBJ2-7 TRBV24-1 CATSDLQVPSDYYEQYF
TRBJ2-7 TRBV4-1 CASSQDRVQGLEQYF
TRBJ1-5 TRBV2 CASSEVAGGGNQPQHF
TRBJ2-7 TRBV6-6 CASSGLGVVKYF
TRBJ2-7 TRBV5-1 CASGLAGSSYEQYF
TRBJ1-4 TRBV29-1 CSNRPDRAGTNEKLFF
TRBJ1-5 TRBV6-5 CASYRSPQHF
TRBJ1-1 TRBV19 CASSMGVLEAFF
TRBJ2-7 TRBV11-2 CASSSTLSYEQYF
TRBJ1-6 TRBV7-9 CASSLMGAGHSPLHF
TRBJ2-3 TRBV29-1 CSVEDQQGGKTDTQYF
TRBJ2-7 TRBV3-1 CASSTGDRWSYEQYF
TRBJ2-1 TRBV7-8 CASSLELKYEQFF
TRBJ2-3 TRBV6-2/TRBV6-3 CASRPTSRRYTDAQYF
TRBJ1-4 TRBV30 CAWGGSTNEKLFF
TRBJ2-7 TRBV5-4 CASSWDRGNSYEQYF
TRBJ2-5 TRBV4-1 CASSQVPGEETQYF
TRBJ1-1 TRBV30 CAWSGPGRKGPEAFF
TRBJ1-1 TRBV11-2 CASGSHGTEAFF
TRBJ2-1 TRBV9 CASSPSGGTRGNEQFF
TRBJ2-7 TRBV6-6 CASSSRLAGEQYF
TRBJ1-1 TRBV7-6 CASSLEAEMNTEAFF
TRBJ1-1 TRBV6-2/TRBV6-3 CASRPAGSEAFF
TRBJ1-5 TRBV12-3/TRBV12-4 CASSLGSGVGRQPQHF
TRBJ1-2 TRBV6-1 CASSEETGHGYTF
TRBJ1-1 TRBV10-3 CAISDSSGPLEAFF
TRBJ2-3 TRBV11-3 CASSSEGSDTQYF
TRBJ1-2 TRBV2 CASITLLDRVDYGYTF
TRBJ1-1 TRBV6-2/TRBV6-3 CASSSTGLNTEAFF
TRBJ1-5 TRBV7-9 CASSSMGGDQLQHF
TRBJ1-1 TRBV29-1 CSARQGDDTEAFF
TRBJ2-7 TRBV27 CASSLSPTGSYEQYF
TRBJ2-3 TRBV9 CASSVASGSQATDTQYF
TRBJ1-3 TRBV13 CASSEKGLGGVSGNTIYF
TRBJ1-2 TRBV20-1 CSARAAGQDNYLSYGYTF
TRBJ2-7 TRBV27 CASRRDRDILEQYF
TRBJ1-3 TRBV7-9 CASSLTLTASGNTIYF
TRBJ2-2 TRBV6-6 CASRGTGHGELFF
TRBJ1-5 TRBV27 CASSAAYSNQPQHF
TRBJ2-7 TRBV13 CASSSIQGAWEQYF